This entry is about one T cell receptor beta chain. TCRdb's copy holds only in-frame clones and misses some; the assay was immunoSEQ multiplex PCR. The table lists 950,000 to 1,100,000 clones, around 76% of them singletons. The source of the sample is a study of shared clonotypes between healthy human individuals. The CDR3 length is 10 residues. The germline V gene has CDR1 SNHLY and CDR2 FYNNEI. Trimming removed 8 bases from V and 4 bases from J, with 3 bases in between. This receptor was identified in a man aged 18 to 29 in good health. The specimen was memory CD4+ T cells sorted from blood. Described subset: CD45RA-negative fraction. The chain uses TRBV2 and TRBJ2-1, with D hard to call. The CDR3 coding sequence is TGTGCCAGCTATTACAATGAGCAGTTCTTC. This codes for CASYYNEQFF.